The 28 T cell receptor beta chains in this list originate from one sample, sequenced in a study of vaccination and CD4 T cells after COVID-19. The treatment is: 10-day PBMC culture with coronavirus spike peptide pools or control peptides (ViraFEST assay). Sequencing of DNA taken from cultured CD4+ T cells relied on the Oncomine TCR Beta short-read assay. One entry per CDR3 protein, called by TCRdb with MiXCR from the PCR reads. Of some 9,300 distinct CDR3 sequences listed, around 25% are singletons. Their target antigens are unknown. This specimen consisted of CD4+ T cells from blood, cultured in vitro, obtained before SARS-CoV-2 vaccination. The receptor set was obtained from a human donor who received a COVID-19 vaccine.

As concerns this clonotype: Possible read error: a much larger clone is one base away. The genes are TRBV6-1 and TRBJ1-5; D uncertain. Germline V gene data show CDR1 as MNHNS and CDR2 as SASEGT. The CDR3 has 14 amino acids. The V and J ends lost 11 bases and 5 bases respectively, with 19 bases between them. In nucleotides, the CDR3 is TGTGCCGGCACCCTGGCCCGGCGGGATCAGCCCCAGCATTTT. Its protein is CAGTLARRDQPQHF.

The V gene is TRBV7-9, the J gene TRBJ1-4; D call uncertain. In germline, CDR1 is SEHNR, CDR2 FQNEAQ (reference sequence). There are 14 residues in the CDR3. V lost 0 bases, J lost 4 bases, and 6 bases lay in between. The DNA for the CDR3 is TGTGCCAGCAGCTTAGCAGGGTATAATGAAAAACTGTTTTTT. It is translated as CASSLAGYNEKLFF. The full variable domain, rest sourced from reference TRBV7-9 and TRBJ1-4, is DTGVSQNPRHKITKRGQNVTFRCDPISEHNRLYWYRQTLGQGPEFLTYFQNEAQLEKSRLLSDRFSAERPKGSFSTLEIQRTEQGDSAMYLCASSLAGYNEKLFFGSGTQLSVL.

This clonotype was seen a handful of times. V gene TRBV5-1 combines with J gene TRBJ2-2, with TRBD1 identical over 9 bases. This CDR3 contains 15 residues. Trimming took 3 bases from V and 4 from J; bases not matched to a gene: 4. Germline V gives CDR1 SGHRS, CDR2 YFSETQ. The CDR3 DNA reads TGCGCCAGCAGCTCCGGGACAGGGTCCACCGGGGAGCTGTTTTTT. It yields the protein CASSSGTGSTGELFF.

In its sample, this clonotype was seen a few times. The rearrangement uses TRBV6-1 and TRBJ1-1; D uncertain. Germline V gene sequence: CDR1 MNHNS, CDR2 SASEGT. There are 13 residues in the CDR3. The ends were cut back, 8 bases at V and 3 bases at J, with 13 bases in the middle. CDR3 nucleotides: TGTGCCAGCGTGTACTGGGAGTACACTGAAGCTTTCTTT. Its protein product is CASVYWEYTEAFF.

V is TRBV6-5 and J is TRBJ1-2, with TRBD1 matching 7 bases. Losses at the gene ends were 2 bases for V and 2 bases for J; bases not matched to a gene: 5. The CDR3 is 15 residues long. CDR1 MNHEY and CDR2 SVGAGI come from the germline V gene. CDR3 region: CASSYGAGGNYGYTF. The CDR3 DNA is TGTGCCAGCAGTTACGGGGCAGGGGGAAACTATGGCTACACCTTC.

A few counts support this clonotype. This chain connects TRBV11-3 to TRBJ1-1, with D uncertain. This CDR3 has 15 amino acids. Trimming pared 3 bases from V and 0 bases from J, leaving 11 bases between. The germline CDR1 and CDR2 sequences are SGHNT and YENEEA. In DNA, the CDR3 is TGTGCCAGCAGCTTCTTCGGACGGATGAACACTGAAGCTTTCTTT. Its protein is CASSFFGRMNTEAFF.

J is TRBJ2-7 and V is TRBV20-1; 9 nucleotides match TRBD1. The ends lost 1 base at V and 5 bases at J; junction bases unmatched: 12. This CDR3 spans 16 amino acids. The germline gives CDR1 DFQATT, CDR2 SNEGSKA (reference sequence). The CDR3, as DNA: TGCAGTGCTAGAGCAAATAACCCGGGACAGGGACACGAGCAGTACTTC. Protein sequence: CSARANNPGQGHEQYF.

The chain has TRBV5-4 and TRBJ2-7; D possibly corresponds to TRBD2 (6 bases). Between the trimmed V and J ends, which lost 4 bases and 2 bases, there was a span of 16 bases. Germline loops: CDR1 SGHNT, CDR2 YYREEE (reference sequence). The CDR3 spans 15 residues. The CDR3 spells CASSPVGGTAYEQYF. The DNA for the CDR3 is TGTGCCAGCAGCCCGGTGGGGGGTACAGCCTACGAGCAGTACTTC.

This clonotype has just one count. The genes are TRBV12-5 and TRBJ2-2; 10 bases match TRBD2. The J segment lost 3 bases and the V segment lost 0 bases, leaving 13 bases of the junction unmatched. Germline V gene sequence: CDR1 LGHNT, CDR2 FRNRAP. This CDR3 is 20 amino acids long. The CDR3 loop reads CASGLVYRPVAGGHTGELFF. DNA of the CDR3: TGTGCTAGTGGTTTGGTATATAGGCCGGTAGCGGGGGGTCACACCGGGGAGCTGTTTTTT.

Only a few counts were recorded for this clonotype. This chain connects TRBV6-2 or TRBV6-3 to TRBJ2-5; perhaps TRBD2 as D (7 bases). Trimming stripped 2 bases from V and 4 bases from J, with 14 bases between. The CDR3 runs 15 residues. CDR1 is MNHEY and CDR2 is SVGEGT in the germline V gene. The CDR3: CASSYGGAIIETQYF. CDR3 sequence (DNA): TGTGCCAGCAGTTACGGGGGGGCAATTATAGAGACCCAGTACTTC.

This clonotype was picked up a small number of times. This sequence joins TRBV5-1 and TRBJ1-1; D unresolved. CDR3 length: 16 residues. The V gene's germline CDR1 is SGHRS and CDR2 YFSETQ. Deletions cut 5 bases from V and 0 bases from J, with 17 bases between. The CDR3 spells CASRLASRLLNTEAFF. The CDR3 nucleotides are TGCGCCAGCAGATTAGCTTCGAGACTGTTGAACACTGAAGCTTTCTTT.

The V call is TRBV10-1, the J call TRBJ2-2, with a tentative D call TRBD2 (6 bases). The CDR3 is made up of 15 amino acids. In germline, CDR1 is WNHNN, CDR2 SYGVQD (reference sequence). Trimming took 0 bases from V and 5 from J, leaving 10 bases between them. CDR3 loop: CASSESLGGTGELFF. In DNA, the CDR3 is TGCGCCAGCAGTGAGTCGCTCGGGGGTACCGGGGAGCTGTTTTTT.

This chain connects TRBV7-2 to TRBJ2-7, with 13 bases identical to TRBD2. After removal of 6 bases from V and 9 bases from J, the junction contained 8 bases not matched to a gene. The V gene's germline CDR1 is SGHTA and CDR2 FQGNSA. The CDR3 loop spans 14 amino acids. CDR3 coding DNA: TGTGCCAGCAGGCCAACTAGCGGGGGGGCGGCGCAGTACTTC. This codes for CASRPTSGGAAQYF.

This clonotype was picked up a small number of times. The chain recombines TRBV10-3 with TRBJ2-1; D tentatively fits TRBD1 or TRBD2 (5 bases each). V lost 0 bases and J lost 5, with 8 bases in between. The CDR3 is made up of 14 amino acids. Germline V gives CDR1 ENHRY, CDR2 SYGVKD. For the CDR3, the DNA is TGTGCCATCAGTGAGTCTACGGGACACAATGAGCAGTTCTTC. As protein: CAISESTGHNEQFF.

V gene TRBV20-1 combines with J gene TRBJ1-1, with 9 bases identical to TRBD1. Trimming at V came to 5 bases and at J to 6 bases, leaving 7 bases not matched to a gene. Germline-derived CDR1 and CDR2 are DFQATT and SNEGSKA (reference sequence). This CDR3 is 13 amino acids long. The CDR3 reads CSASQTGGSEAFF. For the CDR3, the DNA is TGCAGTGCTTCCCAGACAGGGGGATCTGAAGCTTTCTTT.

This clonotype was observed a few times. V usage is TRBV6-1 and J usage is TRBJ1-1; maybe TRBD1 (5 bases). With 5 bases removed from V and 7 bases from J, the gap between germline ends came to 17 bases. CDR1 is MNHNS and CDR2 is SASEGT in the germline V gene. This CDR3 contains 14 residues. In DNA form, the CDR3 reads TGTGCCAGCAGTCCCCTAGGGGCTCGAGGTGAAGCTTTCTTT. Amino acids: CASSPLGARGEAFF.

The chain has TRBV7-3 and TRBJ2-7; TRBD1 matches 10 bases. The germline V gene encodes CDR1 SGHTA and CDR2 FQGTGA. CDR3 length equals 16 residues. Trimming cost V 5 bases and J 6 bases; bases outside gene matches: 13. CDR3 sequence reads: CASSPSSGTGVSEQYF. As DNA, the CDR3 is TGTGCCAGCAGCCCTTCTTCCGGGACAGGGGTCTCCGAGCAGTACTTC.

CDR3 nucleotides: TGTGCCAGCAGTAGAACTAGCGGGCGCACAGATACGCAGTATTTT. Translated, it gives CASSRTSGRTDTQYF. The chain couples TRBV25-1 to TRBJ2-3; 9 positions agree with TRBD2. V lost 5 bases to trimming and J lost 1 base; unmatched junction nucleotides: 4. Germline-derived CDR1 and CDR2 are MGHDK and SYGVNS. CDR3 length equals 15 residues.

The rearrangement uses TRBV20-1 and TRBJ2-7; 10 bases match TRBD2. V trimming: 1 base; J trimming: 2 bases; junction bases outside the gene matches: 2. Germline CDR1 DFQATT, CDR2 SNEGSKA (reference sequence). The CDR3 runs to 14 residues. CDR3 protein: CSARGGLAPYEQYF. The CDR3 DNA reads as TGCAGTGCTAGAGGGGGACTAGCGCCCTACGAGCAGTACTTC.

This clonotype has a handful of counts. The CDR3 DNA is TGCACCAGCAGCCATGGGGGTAAGCGGGGGTTCCCTCGCACAGATACGCAGTATTTT. The encoded protein is CTSSHGGKRGFPRTDTQYF. V is TRBV1 and J is TRBJ2-3; the table's TRBD2 call for D was not verified on the DNA. TRBV1 is a listed pseudogene. This CDR3 has 19 amino acids.

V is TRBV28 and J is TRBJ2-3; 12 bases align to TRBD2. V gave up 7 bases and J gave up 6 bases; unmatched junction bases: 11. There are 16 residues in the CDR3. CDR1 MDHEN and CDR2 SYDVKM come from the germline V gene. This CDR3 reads CASIPLAGGSHDTQYF. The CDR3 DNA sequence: TGTGCCAGCATCCCACTAGCGGGGGGAAGTCACGATACGCAGTATTTT. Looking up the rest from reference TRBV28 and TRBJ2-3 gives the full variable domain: DVKVTQSSRYLVKRTGEKVFLECVQDMDHENMFWYRQDPGLGLRLIYFSYDVKMKEKGDIPEGYSVSREKKERFSLILESASTNQTSMYLCASIPLAGGSHDTQYFGPGTRLTVL.

CDR3: CASSEVRTDTQYF. Written as DNA, the CDR3 is TGTGCCAGCAGTGAAGTTCGCACAGATACGCAGTATTTT. The chain combines TRBV2 with TRBJ2-3; D is unclear. Germline V gene data show CDR1 as SNHLY and CDR2 as FYNNEI. CDR3 size: 13 residues. V was cut by 1 base and J by 1 base, with 3 bases left in between. The variable domain in full, with the rest retrieved from reference TRBV2 and TRBJ2-3, is EPEVTQTPSHQVTQMGQEVILRCVPISNHLYFYWYRQILGQKVEFLVSFYNNEISEKSEIFDDQFSVERPDGSNFTLKIRSTKLEDSAMYFCASSEVRTDTQYFGPGTRLTVL.

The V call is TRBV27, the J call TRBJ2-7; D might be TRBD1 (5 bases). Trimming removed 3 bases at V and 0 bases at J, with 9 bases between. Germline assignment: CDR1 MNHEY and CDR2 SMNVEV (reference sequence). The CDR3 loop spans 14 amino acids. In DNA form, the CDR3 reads TGTGCCAGCAGTTTTCAGGGTACCTCCTACGAGCAGTACTTC. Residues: CASSFQGTSYEQYF.

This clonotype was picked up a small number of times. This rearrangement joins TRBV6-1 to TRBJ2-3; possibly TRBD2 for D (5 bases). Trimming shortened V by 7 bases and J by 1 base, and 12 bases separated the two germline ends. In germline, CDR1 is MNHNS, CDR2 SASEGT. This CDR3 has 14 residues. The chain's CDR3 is CASMASFGTDTQYF. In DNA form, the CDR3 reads TGTGCCAGCATGGCTAGCTTCGGCACAGATACGCAGTATTTT.

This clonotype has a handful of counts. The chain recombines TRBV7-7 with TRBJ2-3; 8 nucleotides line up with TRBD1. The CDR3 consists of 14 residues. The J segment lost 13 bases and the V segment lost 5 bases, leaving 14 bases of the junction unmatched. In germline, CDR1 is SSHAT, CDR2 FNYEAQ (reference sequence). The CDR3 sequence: CASSPNSQTGAEYF. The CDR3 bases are TGTGCCAGCAGCCCCAACTCACAGACAGGGGCGGAGTATTTT. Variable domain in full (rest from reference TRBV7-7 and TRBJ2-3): GAGVSQSPRYKVTKRGQDVTLRCDPISSHATLYWYQQALGQGPEFLTYFNYEAQPDKSGLPSDRFSAERPEGSISTLTIQRTEQRDSAMYRCASSPNSQTGAEYFGPGTRLTVL.

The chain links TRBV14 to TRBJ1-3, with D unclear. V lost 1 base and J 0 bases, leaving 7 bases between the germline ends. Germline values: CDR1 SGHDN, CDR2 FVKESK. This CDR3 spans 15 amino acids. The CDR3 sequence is CASSQVTFSGNTIYF. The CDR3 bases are TGTGCCAGCAGCCAAGTCACATTCTCTGGAAACACCATATATTTT.

In DNA, the CDR3 is TGTGCCAGCAGCTTAAATATGGCTAGCTTTGATACGCAGTATTTT. It translates to CASSLNMASFDTQYF. The chain recombines TRBV11-1 with TRBJ2-3; a weak D match, TRBD2 (5 bases). The V end was cut by 2 bases, the J end by 6 bases, with 15 bases between. In germline, CDR1 is SGHAT, CDR2 FQDESV (reference sequence). The CDR3 length is 15 residues.

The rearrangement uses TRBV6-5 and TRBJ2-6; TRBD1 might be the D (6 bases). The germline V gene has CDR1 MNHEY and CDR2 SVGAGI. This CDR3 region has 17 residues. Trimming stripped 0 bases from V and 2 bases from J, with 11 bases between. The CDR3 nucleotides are TGTGCCAGCAGTTACTCCCAGGGGCGGACTGGGGCCAACGTCCTGACTTTC. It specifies CASSYSQGRTGANVLTF.